The clone carrying this TCR beta chain was recorded once. This sample stems from a study of T cell responses to AZD1222 COVID-19 vaccine. Profiled with immunoSEQ multiplex PCR; TCRdb holds only in-frame clones, not every one. The sample has more than 95,000 clones, approximately 93% seen once. Germline CDR1 reads MNHNY; CDR2 reads SVGAGI (reference sequence). This CDR3 region has 15 residues. Trimming cost V 0 bases and J 7 bases, with 15 bases left between them. The gene calls are TRBV6-6 and TRBJ1-2; D might be TRBD1 (5 bases). The clonotype comes from an adult in good health. Here the sequenced sample was peripheral blood, taken on day 0 of AZD1222 vaccination. CDR3 protein: CASSYSPGTLSGYTF. CDR3 in DNA: TGTGCCAGCAGTTACTCGCCAGGGACCCTCAGTGGCTACACCTTC.